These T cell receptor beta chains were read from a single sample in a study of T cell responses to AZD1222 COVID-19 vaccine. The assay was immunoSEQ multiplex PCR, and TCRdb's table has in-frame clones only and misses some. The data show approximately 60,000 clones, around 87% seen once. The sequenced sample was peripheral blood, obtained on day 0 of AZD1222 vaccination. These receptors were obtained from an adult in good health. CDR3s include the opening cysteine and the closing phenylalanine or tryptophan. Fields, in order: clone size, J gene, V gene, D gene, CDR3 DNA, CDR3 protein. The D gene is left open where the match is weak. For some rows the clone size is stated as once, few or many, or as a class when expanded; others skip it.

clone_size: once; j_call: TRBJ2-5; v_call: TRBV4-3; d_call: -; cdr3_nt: TGCGCCAGCAGCCAAGATGGTACTCGAGAGACCCAGTACTTC; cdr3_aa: CASSQDGTRETQYF
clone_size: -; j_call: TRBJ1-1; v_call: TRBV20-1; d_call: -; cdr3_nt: TGCAGTGCTAGTAGGGTTATAGGCGCTGAAGCTTTCTTT; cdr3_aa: CSASRVIGAEAFF
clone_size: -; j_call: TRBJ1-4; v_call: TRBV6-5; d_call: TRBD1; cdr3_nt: TGTGCCAGCAGTTCCACAGGGGGTGCTAATGAAAAACTGTTTTTT; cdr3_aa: CASSSTGGANEKLFF
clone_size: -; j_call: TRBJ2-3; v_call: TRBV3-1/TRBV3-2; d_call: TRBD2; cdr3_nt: TGTGCCAGCAGCCAAGATATTTTGGGGACTAGAAAAGATACGCAGTATTTT; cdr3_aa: CASSQDILGTRKDTQYF
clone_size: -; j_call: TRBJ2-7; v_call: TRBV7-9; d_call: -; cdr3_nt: TGTGCCAGCAGCTCCGGGACATTCTCCTACGAGCAGTACTTC; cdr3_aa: CASSSGTFSYEQYF
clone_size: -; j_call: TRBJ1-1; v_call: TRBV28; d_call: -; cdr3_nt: TGTGCCAGCAGTTTAGGAGGGAACACTGAAGCTTTCTTT; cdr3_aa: CASSLGGNTEAFF
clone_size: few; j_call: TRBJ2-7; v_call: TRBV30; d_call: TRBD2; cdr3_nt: TGTGCCTGCTCGGGACTATCCGAGGAACTCGAGCAGTACTTC; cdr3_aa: CACSGLSEELEQYF
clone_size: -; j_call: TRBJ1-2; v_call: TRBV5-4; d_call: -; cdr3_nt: TGTGCCAGCAGCTTCGATGATGGGGGGGAGCGCTACACCTTC; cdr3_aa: CASSFDDGGERYTF
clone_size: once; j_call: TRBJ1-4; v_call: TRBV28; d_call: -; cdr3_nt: TGTGCCAGCAGTTTATCAACAACTAATGAAAAACTGTTTTTT; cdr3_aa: CASSLSTTNEKLFF
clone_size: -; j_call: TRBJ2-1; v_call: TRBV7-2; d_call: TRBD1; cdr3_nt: TGTGCCAGCAGCACAGGTCCCGGGACAGGGAGCATATTTCGCGAGCAGTTCTTC; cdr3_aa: CASSTGPGTGSIFREQFF
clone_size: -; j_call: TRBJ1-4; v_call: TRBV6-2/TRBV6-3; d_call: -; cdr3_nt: TGTGCCAGCAGTTACTCGACCCGGGACATTGGGGAAAAACTGTTTTTT; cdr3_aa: CASSYSTRDIGEKLFF
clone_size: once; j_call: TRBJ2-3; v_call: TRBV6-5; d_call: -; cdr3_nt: TGTGCCAGCAGTTTCGGTCAGGGCGACACAGATACGCAGTATTTT; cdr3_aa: CASSFGQGDTDTQYF
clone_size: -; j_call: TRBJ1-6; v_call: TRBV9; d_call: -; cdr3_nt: TGTGCCAGCAGCGTAACAGGGAATTCACCCCTCCACTTT; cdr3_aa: CASSVTGNSPLHF
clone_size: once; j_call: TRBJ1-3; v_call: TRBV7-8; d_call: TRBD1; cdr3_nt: TGTGCCAGCAGCTTAGTATGGTGGGACAGGGTCGATAACACCATATATTTT; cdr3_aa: CASSLVWWDRVDNTIYF
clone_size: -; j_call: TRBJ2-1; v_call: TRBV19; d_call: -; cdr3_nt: TGTGCCAGTAGTACTACCGGGACACCTTACAATGAGCAGTTCTTC; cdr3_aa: CASSTTGTPYNEQFF
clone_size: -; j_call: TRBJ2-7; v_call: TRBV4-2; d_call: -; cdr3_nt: TGTGCCAGCAGCCAAGCGGACAGCTCCTACGAGCAGTACTTC; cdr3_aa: CASSQADSSYEQYF
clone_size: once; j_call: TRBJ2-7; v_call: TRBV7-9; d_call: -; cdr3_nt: TGTGCCAGCACCCCGGACAGCGACGAGCAGTACTTC; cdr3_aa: CASTPDSDEQYF
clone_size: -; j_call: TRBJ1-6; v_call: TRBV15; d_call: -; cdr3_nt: TGTGCCACCAGCAGGGGAAACAATTCACCCCTCCACTTT; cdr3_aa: CATSRGNNSPLHF
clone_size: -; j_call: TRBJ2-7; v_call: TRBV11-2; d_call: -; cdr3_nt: TGTGCCAGCAGCTTAGATCAGACTGGAGTCAACGAGCAGTACTTC; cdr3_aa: CASSLDQTGVNEQYF
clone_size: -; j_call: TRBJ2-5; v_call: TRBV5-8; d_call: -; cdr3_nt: TGTGCCAGCAGGGGGCTGGAGACCCAGTACTTC; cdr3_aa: CASRGLETQYF
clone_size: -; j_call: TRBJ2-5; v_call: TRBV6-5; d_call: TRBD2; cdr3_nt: TGTGCCAGCAGTAAACTAGCGGCTCTTGGGGAGACCCAGTACTTC; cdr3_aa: CASSKLAALGETQYF
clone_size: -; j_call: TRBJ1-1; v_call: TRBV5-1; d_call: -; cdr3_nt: TGCGCCAGCAGCGAGGACGGAGACACTGAAGCTTTCTTT; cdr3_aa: CASSEDGDTEAFF
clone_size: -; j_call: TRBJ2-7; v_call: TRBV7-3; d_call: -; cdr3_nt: TGTGCCAGCAGCCCTATGGGGGCAGATTTATACGAGCAGTACTTC; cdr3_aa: CASSPMGADLYEQYF
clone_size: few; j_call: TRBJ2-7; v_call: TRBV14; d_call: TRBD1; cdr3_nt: TGTGCCAGCAGCATGACAGGGGCTGGGGAATACGAGCAGTACTTC; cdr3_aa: CASSMTGAGEYEQYF
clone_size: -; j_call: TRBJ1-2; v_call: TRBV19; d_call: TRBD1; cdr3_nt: TGTGCCAGTACCCCTGAATATGACAGGGTGTATGGCGGCTACACCTTC; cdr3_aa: CASTPEYDRVYGGYTF
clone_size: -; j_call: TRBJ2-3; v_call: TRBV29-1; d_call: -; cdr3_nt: TGCAGCCATAAACGAGGAGGGACCGGCACAGATACGCAGTATTTT; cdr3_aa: CSHKRGGTGTDTQYF
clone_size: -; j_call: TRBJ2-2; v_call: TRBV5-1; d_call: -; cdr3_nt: TGCGCCAGCCAAAAGGGGGGCGGGAGCGGCACCGGGGAGCTGTTTTTT; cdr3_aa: CASQKGGGSGTGELFF
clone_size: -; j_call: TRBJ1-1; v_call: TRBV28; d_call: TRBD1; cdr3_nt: TGTGCCAGCAGTTTAGGGGGACAGGGAAGCTCTGAAGCTTTCTTT; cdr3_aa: CASSLGGQGSSEAFF
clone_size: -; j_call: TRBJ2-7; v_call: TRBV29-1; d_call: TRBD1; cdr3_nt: TGCAGCGTTGACGGGGACAGCACCTCCTACGAGCAGTACTTC; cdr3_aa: CSVDGDSTSYEQYF
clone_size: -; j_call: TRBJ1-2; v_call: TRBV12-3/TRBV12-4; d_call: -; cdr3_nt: TGTGCCAGCAGTTTAGCTAACTATGGCTACACCTTC; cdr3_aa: CASSLANYGYTF
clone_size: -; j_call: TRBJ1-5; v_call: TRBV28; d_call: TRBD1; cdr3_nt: TGTGCCAGCAGCATATTAGGACAGGGGCGAAATCAGCCCCAGCATTTT; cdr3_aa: CASSILGQGRNQPQHF
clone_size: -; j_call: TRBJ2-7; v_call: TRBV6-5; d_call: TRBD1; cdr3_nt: TGTGCCAGCAGTTACTCGGTGACAGGGGGCGTCGACGAGCAGTACTTC; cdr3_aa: CASSYSVTGGVDEQYF
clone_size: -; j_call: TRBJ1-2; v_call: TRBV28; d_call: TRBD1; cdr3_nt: TGTGCCAGCACCCACGGACAGGGGACCTATGGCTACACCTTC; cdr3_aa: CASTHGQGTYGYTF
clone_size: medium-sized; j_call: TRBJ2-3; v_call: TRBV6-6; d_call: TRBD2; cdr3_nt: TGTGCCAGCAGTGGAGCGGGATCCGCAGATACGCAGTATTTT; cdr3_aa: CASSGAGSADTQYF
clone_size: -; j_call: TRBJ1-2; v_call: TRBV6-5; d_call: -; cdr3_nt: TGTGCCAGCAGTTATGCAGGTTTCGATGGCTACACCTTC; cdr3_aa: CASSYAGFDGYTF
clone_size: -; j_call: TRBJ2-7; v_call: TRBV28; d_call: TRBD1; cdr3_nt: TGTGCCAGCAGCCCCCCCAACCGGGACAGGGCTTCCTACGAGCAGTACTTC; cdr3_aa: CASSPPNRDRASYEQYF
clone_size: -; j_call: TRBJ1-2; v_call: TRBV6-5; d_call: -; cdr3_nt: TGTGCCAGCACCTGGGACCGCGACGGATATGGCTACACCTTC; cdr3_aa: CASTWDRDGYGYTF
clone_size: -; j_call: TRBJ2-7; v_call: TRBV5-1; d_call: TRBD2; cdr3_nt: TGCGCCAGCAGCTTCGGGGGGTACGAGCAGTACTTC; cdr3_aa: CASSFGGYEQYF
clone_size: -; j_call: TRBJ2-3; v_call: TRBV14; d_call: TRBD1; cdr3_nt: TGTGCCAGCAGCCTTCATTCAGGGGGTACGCAGTATTTT; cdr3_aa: CASSLHSGGTQYF
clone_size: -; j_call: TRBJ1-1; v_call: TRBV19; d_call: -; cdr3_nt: TGTGCCAGTAGTCCTTTTACACAGGGTGAAGCTTTCTTT; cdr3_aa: CASSPFTQGEAFF
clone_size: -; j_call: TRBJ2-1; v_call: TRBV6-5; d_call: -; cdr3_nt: TGTGCCAGCAGTTACTCTAGGGTTACCATGCAGTTCTTC; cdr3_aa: CASSYSRVTMQFF
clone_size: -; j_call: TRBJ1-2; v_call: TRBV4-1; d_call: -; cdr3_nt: TGCGCCAGCAGCCAAGTAATATCCCTAAGGGGAAGGGGTGGCTACACCTTC; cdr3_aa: CASSQVISLRGRGGYTF